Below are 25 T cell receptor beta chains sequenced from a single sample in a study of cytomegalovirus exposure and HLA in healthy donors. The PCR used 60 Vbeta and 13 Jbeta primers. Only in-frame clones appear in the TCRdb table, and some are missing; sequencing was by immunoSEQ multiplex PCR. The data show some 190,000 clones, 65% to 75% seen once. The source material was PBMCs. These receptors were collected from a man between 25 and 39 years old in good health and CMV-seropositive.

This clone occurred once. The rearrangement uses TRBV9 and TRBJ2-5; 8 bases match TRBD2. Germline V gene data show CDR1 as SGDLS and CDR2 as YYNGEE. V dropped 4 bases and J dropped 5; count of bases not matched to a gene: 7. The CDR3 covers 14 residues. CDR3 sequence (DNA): TGTGCCAGCAGCCTCGGGGGGGGCCACGAGACCCAGTACTTC. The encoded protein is CASSLGGGHETQYF.

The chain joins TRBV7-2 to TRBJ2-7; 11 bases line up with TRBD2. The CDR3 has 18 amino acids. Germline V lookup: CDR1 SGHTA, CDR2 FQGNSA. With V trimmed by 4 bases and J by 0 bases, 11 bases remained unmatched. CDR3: CASSYPPLLAGVSYEQYF. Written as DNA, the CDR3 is TGTGCCAGCAGCTATCCCCCCTTACTAGCGGGGGTCTCCTACGAGCAGTACTTC. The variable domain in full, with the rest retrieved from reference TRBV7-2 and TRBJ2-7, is GAGVSQSPSNKVTEKGKDVELRCDPISGHTALYWYRQSLGQGLEFLIYFQGNSAPDKSGLPSDRFSAERTGGSVSTLTIQRTQQEDSAVYLCASSYPPLLAGVSYEQYFGPGTRLTVT.

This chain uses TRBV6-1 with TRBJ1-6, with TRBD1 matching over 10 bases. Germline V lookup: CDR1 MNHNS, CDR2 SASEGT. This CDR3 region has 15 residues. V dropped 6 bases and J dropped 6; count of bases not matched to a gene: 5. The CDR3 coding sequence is TGTGCCAGCAGGACAGGGGGCGGGGGTAATTCACCCCTCCACTTT. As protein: CASRTGGGGNSPLHF.

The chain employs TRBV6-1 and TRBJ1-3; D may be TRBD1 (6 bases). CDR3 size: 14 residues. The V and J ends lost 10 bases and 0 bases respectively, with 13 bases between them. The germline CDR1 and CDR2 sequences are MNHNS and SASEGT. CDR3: CATTQGNSGNTIYF. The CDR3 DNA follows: TGTGCCACCACACAGGGAAACTCTGGAAACACCATATATTTT.

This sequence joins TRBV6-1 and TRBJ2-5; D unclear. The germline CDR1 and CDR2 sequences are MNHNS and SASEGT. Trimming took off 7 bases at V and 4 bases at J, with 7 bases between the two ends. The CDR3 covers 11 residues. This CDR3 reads CASILLETQYF. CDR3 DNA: TGTGCCAGCATCCTCCTAGAGACCCAGTACTTC.

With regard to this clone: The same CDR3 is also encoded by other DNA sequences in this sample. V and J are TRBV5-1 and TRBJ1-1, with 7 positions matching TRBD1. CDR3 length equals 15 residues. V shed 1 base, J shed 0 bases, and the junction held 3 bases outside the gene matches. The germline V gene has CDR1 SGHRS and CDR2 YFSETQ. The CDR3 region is CASSLTGTVNTEAFF. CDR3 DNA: TGCGCCAGCAGCTTGACCGGGACAGTGAACACTGAAGCTTTCTTT. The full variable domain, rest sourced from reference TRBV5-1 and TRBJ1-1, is KAGVTQTPRYLIKTRGQQVTLSCSPISGHRSVSWYQQTPGQGLQFLFEYFSETQRNKGNFPGRFSGRQFSNSRSEMNVSTLELGDSALYLCASSLTGTVNTEAFFGQGTRLTVV.

CDR3 DNA: TGTGCCAGCAGTCTGGGGCGAAACTATGGCTACACCTTC. Its protein is CASSLGRNYGYTF. The chain couples TRBV7-2 to TRBJ1-2; TRBD1 is a possible D gene (5 bases). The V end lost 6 bases, the J end lost 2 bases, and 10 bases lay between the germline ends. CDR1 and CDR2 from the germline V gene are SGHTA and FQGNSA. This CDR3 region has 13 residues.

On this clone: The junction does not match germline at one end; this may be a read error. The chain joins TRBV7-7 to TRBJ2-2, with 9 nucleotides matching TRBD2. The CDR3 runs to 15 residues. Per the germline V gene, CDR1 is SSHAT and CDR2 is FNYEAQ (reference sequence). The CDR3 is CASSWTSDSPGELFF. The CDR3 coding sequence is TGTGCTAGCAGCTGGACTAGCGATTCACCCGGGGAGCTGTTTTTT.

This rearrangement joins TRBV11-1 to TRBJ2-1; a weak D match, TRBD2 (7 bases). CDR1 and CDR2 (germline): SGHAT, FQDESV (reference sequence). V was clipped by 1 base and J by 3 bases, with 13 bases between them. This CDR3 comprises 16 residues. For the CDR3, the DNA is TGTGCCAGCAGCTTAGAGGGCGGGGGCCGCTACAATGAGCAGTTCTTC. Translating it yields CASSLEGGGRYNEQFF.

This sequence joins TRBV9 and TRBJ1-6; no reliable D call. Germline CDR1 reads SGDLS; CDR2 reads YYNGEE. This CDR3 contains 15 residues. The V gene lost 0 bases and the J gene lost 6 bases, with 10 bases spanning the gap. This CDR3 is CASSVDPGVNSPLHF. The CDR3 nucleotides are TGTGCCAGCAGCGTAGACCCCGGGGTTAATTCACCCCTCCACTTT. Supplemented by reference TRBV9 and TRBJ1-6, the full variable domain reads DSGVTQTPKHLITATGQRVTLRCSPRSGDLSVYWYQQSLDQGLQFLIQYYNGEERAKGNILERFSAQQFPDLHSELNLSSLELGDSALYFCASSVDPGVNSPLHFGNGTRLTVT.

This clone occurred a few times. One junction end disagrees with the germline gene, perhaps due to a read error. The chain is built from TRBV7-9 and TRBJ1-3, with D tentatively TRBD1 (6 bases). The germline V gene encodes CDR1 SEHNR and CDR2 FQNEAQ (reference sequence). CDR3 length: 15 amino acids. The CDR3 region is CSSSFTKGAGNTIYF. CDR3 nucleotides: TGTTCCAGCAGCTTCACCAAGGGGGCTGGAAACACCATATATTTT.

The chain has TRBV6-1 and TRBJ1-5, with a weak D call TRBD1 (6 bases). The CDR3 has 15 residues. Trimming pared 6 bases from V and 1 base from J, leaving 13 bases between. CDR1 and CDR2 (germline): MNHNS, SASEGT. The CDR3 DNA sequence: TGTGCCAGCAGCAGGGACATTGGCAGCAATCAGCCCCAGCATTTT. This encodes CASSRDIGSNQPQHF.

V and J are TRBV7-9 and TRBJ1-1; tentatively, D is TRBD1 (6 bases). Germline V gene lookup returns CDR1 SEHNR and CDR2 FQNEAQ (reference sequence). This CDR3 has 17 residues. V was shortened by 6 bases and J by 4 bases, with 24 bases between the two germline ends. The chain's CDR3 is CASRLAGGPMKGTEAFF. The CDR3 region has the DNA TGTGCCAGCAGGCTCGCCGGGGGGCCGATGAAGGGCACTGAAGCTTTCTTT.

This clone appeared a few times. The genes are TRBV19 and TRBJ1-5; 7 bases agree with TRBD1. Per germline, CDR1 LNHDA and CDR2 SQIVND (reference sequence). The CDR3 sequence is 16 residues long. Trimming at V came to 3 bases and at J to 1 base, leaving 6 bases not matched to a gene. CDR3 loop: CASSMRQGNSNQPQHF. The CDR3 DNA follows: TGTGCCAGTAGTATGCGACAGGGAAACAGCAATCAGCCCCAGCATTTT. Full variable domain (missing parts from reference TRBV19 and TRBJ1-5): DGGITQSPKYLFRKEGQNVTLSCEQNLNHDAMYWYRQDPGQGLRLIYYSQIVNDFQKGDIAEGYSVSREKKESFPLTVTSAQKNPTAFYLCASSMRQGNSNQPQHFGDGTRLSIL.

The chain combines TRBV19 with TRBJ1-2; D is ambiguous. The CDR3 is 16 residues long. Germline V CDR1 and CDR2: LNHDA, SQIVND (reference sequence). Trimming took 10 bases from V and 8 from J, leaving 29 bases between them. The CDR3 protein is CATFQYGAEAAKGYTF. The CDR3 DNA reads TGTGCCACCTTCCAGTACGGTGCCGAGGCTGCTAAGGGCTACACCTTC.

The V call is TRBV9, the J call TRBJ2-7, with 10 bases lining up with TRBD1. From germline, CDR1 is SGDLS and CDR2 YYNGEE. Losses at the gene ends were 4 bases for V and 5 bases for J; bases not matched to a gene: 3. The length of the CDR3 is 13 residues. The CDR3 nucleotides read TGTGCCAGCAGCTTCGGACAGGGGGACGAGCAGTACTTC. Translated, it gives CASSFGQGDEQYF.

The CDR3 region has the DNA TGTGCCAGCAGCTCCCGGGACAGGGGACAAGAGACCCAGTACTTC. The encoded protein is CASSSRDRGQETQYF. This chain links TRBV7-2 with TRBJ2-5, with TRBD1 identical over 10 bases. The CDR3 extends over 15 amino acids. Germline V gives CDR1 SGHTA, CDR2 FQGNSA. V was clipped by 4 bases and J by 2 bases; unmatched bases: 4. The full variable domain, rest sourced from reference TRBV7-2 and TRBJ2-5, is GAGVSQSPSNKVTEKGKDVELRCDPISGHTALYWYRQSLGQGLEFLIYFQGNSAPDKSGLPSDRFSAERTGGSVSTLTIQRTQQEDSAVYLCASSSRDRGQETQYFGPGTRLLVL.

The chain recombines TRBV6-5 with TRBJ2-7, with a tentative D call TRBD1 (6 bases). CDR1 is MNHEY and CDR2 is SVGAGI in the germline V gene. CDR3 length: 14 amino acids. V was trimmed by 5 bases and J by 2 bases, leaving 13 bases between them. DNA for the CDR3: TGTGCCAGCAGTGCCGGACAGCTTGCCTACGAGCAGTACTTC. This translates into CASSAGQLAYEQYF.

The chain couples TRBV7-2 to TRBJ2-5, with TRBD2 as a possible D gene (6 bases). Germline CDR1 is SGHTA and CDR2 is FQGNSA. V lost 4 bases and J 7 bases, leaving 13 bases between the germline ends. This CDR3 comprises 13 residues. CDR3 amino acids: CASSSGLGGTQYF. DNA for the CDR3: TGTGCCAGCAGCTCGGGACTGGGGGGGACCCAGTACTTC.

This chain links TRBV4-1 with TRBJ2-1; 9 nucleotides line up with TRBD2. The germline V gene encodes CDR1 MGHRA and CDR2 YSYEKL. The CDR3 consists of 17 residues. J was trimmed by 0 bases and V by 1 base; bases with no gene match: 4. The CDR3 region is CASSQGGGGPSYNEQFF. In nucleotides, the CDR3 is TGCGCCAGCAGCCAAGGCGGGGGGGGCCCCTCCTACAATGAGCAGTTCTTC.

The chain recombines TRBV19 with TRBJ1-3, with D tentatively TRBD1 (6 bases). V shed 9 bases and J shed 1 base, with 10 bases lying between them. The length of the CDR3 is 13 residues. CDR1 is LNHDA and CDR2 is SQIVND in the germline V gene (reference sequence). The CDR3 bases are TGTGCCAGCCGGACAGAGTCTGGAAACACCATATATTTT. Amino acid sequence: CASRTESGNTIYF.

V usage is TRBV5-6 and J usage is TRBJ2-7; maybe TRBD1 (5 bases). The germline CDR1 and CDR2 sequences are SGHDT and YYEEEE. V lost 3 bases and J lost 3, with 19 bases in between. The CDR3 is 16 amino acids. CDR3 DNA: TGTGCCAGCAGCTCCCACGGCGGCACAGGTAACTACGAGCAGTACTTC. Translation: CASSSHGGTGNYEQYF.

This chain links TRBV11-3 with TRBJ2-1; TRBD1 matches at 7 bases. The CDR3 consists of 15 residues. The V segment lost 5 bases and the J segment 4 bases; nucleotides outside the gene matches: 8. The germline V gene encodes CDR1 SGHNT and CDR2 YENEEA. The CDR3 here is CASSRRQGTYNEQFF. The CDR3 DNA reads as TGTGCCAGCAGCCGCCGACAGGGTACTTACAATGAGCAGTTCTTC.

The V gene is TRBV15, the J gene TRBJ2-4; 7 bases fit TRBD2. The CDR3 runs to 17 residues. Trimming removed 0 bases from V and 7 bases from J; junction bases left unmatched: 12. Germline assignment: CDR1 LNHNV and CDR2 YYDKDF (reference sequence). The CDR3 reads CATSRDLGTTLLNIQYF. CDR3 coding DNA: TGTGCCACCAGCAGAGATCTGGGGACTACCCTCTTGAACATTCAGTACTTC.

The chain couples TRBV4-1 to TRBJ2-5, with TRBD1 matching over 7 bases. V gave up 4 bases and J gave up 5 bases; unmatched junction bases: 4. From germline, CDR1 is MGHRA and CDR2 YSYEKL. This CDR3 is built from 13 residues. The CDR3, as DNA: TGCGCCAGCAGCCGGGGACAGTCGGAGACCCAGTACTTC. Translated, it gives CASSRGQSETQYF.